A single sample is the source of the 20 T cell receptor beta chains below, sequenced in a study of Graves' ophthalmopathy and Graves' hyperthyroidism. RNA transcripts provided the template for amplifying TCR beta CDR3 regions. The library came from an HTBI-primed first-round RT-PCR and a second-round multiplex PCR. From the multiplex PCR reads, TCRdb called clonotypes with MiXCR, one entry per CDR3 protein. The sample yields 580,000 or so distinct CDR3 sequences, about 40% seen once. The sample comprised peripheral blood or thyroid tissue (not recorded which). The source of these receptors is an adult man with Graves' hyperthyroidism.

This clonotype was picked up many times. The chain joins TRBV2 to TRBJ1-2; D gene ambiguous. Germline lookup yields CDR1 SNHLY and CDR2 FYNNEI. The length of the CDR3 is 13 residues. V lost 3 bases, J lost 3 bases, and 8 bases lay in between. CDR3 sequence reads: CASSEGWDYGYTF. The CDR3 region has the DNA TGTGCCAGCAGTGAGGGGTGGGACTATGGCTACACCTTC.

To note about this clonotype: A much more abundant neighbour one base away suggests this may be a read error. The V call is TRBV6-5, the J call TRBJ2-7; a weak D match, TRBD1 (6 bases). CDR1 is MNHEY and CDR2 is SVGAGI in the germline V gene. The ends were cut back, 5 bases at V and 3 bases at J, with 11 bases in the middle. This CDR3 has 13 amino acids. In DNA form, the CDR3 reads TGTGCCAGCAGTCGACAGGCCGGCTACGAGCAGTACGTC. It yields the protein CASSRQAGYEQYV.

In its sample, this clonotype was seen many times. The chain is built from TRBV7-8 and TRBJ2-5; the match to TRBD2 covers 14 bases. Germline V gives CDR1 SGHVS, CDR2 FQNEAQ. The CDR3 loop spans 17 amino acids. The junction had 3 bases not matched to a gene; V was cut back by 0 bases and J by 3 bases. Here the CDR3 reads CASSLAGLAGEKETQYF. The CDR3 DNA reads as TGTGCCAGCAGCTTAGCGGGACTAGCGGGGGAGAAAGAGACCCAGTACTTC.

The sample holds a few counts of this clonotype. The V gene is TRBV4-1, the J gene TRBJ2-7, with D possibly being TRBD1 (5 bases). The V end was cut by 0 bases, the J end by 5 bases, with 20 bases between. The CDR3 extends over 17 amino acids. The germline gives CDR1 MGHRA, CDR2 YSYEKL. The CDR3 coding sequence is TGCGCCAGCAGCCAAGAAGGCGTGGGTGGGGCGGTGGACGAGCAGTACTTC. Translated, it gives CASSQEGVGGAVDEQYF.

This clonotype was detected many times. The J gene is TRBJ2-7, the V gene TRBV10-2; D may be TRBD2 (6 bases). Trimming left V 8 bases short and J 3 bases short, with 14 bases between. The CDR3 covers 13 residues. Per the germline V gene, CDR1 is WSHSY and CDR2 is SAAADI. The CDR3 nucleotides read TGCGCCAGCCGGGTAGCGGAGGTCTACGAGCAGTACTTC. Its protein is CASRVAEVYEQYF.

The genes are TRBV28 and TRBJ1-2; possibly TRBD1 for D (6 bases). The CDR3 is made up of 14 amino acids. Looked up from germline, CDR1 is MDHEN and CDR2 is SYDVKM. Trimming cost V 5 bases and J 8 bases, with 18 bases left between them. DNA of the CDR3: TGTGCCAGCAGTGCGGGGGCCCGGGGGACGGGCTACACCTTC. It yields the protein CASSAGARGTGYTF.

At least ten counts were recorded for this clonotype. V gene TRBV2 combines with J gene TRBJ1-3; 8 bases match TRBD1. Germline V lookup: CDR1 SNHLY, CDR2 FYNNEI. There are 17 residues in the CDR3. Losses at the gene ends were 6 bases for V and 0 bases for J; bases not matched to a gene: 10. CDR3 coding DNA: TGTGCCAGCAGCGAACAGGGGGTTCTAGTCTCTGGAAACACCATATATTTT. Protein product: CASSEQGVLVSGNTIYF.

The V and J genes are TRBV5-1 and TRBJ2-7; weak D call: TRBD2 (7 bases). CDR1 and CDR2 (germline): SGHRS, YFSETQ. This CDR3 is built from 19 residues. The V end was cut by 4 bases, the J end by 2 bases, with 28 bases between. CDR3 bases: TGCGCCAGCAGCCAAGAAAAGAAGATGTCGGGGGGCGTCGCCTACGAGCAGTACTTC. Protein: CASSQEKKMSGGVAYEQYF.

V is TRBV20-1 and J is TRBJ2-7, with 7 bases aligning to TRBD1. The CDR3 totals 14 residues. Germline values: CDR1 DFQATT, CDR2 SNEGSKA (reference sequence). The trim removed 1 base at V and 7 bases at J, leaving 10 bases unmatched. The CDR3 reads CSARAQGYNNEQYF. The CDR3 nucleotides read TGCAGTGCTAGAGCACAGGGGTATAACAATGAGCAGTACTTC.

The chain uses TRBV10-2 and TRBJ2-7, with 7 bases fitting TRBD1. The CDR3 spans 14 residues. Trimming took 2 bases from V and 3 from J; bases not matched to a gene: 4. Germline V gives CDR1 WSHSY, CDR2 SAAADI. Here the CDR3 DNA reads TGCGCCAGCAGTGAGGAGGGACAGAGCTACGAGCAGTACTTC. Its translation is CASSEEGQSYEQYF.

Note on this clonotype: A single base separates this from a much larger clone, so it may be a read error. The gene calls are TRBV29-1 and TRBJ2-2; D remains ambiguous. The CDR3 has 14 amino acids. Germline CDR1 and CDR2: SQVTM and ANQGSEA. V dropped 4 bases and J dropped 0 bases, with 9 bases sitting between them. CDR3 in amino acids: CSVVGPSNTGELFF. The CDR3 DNA sequence: TGCAGCGTTGTAGGCCCCTCGAACACCGGGGAGCTGTTTTTT.

This clonotype was observed many times. The chain employs TRBV7-9 and TRBJ1-2; 7 bases are a match to TRBD1. The V gene's germline CDR1 is SEHNR and CDR2 FQNEAQ (reference sequence). V was pared by 5 bases and J by 7 bases, with 19 bases of the junction left unmatched. CDR3 size: 17 residues. CDR3 in DNA: TGTGCCAGCAGCCCGGGGGGTATTCAGGGGGATCTGAGTGGCTACACCTTC. Its protein is CASSPGGIQGDLSGYTF.

This chain connects TRBV7-8 to TRBJ1-5; 7 nucleotides align to TRBD1. There are 15 residues in the CDR3. Germline CDR1 is SGHVS and CDR2 is FQNEAQ. The ends lost 5 bases at V and 4 bases at J; junction bases unmatched: 8. CDR3 amino acids: CASSVAQGRNQPQHF. For the CDR3, the DNA is TGTGCCAGCAGCGTTGCACAGGGGAGGAATCAGCCCCAGCATTTT.

As for this clonotype: This sequence may be a read error, since a much larger clone differs from it by one base. CDR3 DNA sequence: TGCGCCAGCAGTGAGCTAGTGCAGATCAATCAGCCCCAGCATTTT. It specifies CASSELVQINQPQHF. The chain joins TRBV10-2 to TRBJ1-5; D ambiguous. With 2 bases removed from V and 3 bases from J, the gap between germline ends came to 11 bases. The germline gives CDR1 WSHSY, CDR2 SAAADI. The CDR3 is 15 residues long.

This clonotype was counted ten times or more. The rearrangement uses TRBV20-1 and TRBJ1-2; 8 bases match TRBD1. The germline gives CDR1 DFQATT, CDR2 SNEGSKA (reference sequence). The length of the CDR3 is 12 residues. The CDR3 coding sequence is TGCATCGCGACAGGGGAGGCGCCTGGCTACACCTTC. Its translation: CIATGEAPGYTF.

This clonotype has at least ten counts. V gene TRBV24-1 combines with J gene TRBJ1-2, with D maybe TRBD1 (5 bases). Germline lookup yields CDR1 KGHDR and CDR2 SFDVKD. CDR3 length equals 15 residues. Trimming took 0 bases from V and 4 from J, leaving 11 bases between them. The CDR3: CATSDLRDGTYGYTF. CDR3 bases: TGTGCCACCAGTGATTTGCGGGACGGGACCTATGGCTACACCTTC.

This clonotype was detected ten times or more. The chain combines TRBV20-1 with TRBJ2-7, with D unresolved. CDR3 size: 14 residues. Germline V gives CDR1 DFQATT, CDR2 SNEGSKA (reference sequence). V was pared by 0 bases and J by 2 bases, with 11 bases between. CDR3 in amino acids: CSARDVLDAYEQYF. The CDR3 DNA sequence: TGCAGTGCTAGAGATGTCCTAGACGCCTACGAGCAGTACTTC.

The gene calls are TRBV20-1 and TRBJ2-2; a weak D match, TRBD1 (6 bases). V lost 1 base and J lost 2, with 8 bases in between. CDR1 is DFQATT, CDR2 SNEGSKA, per germline (reference sequence). The CDR3 covers 14 residues. CDR3 bases: TGCAGTGCTAGAGGGACAGACAACACCGGGGAGCTGTTTTTT. It encodes CSARGTDNTGELFF.

The chain links TRBV28 to TRBJ2-7; the D is unclear. Germline CDR1 and CDR2: MDHEN and SYDVKM. This CDR3 contains 14 residues. V was trimmed by 3 bases and J by 2 bases, leaving 11 bases between them. The CDR3 region is CASSFQGSTYEQYF. CDR3 in DNA: TGTGCCAGCAGTTTCCAAGGGTCAACCTACGAGCAGTACTTC.

The chain employs TRBV25-1 and TRBJ2-7, with 8 nucleotides matching TRBD2. Per germline, CDR1 MGHDK and CDR2 SYGVNS. The CDR3 totals 12 residues. V lost 4 bases and J lost 6; bases outside the gene matches: 2. CDR3 in DNA: TGTGCCAGCAGTGCCGGGACTAGCGAGCAGTACTTC. It specifies CASSAGTSEQYF.